A selection of T cell receptor beta chains follows, all from one sample in a study of neurological immune-mediated disorders. TCRdb ran MiXCR on the 5' RACE reads and lists one entry per CDR3 protein. The profile shows more than 13,000 distinct CDR3 sequences, more than 9% of them singletons. The source material was PBMCs. These receptors were collected from a woman between 40 and 50 years old in good health. Each CDR3 is given with its conserved first and last residue. The order of the fields is D gene, clone size, J gene, V gene, CDR3 DNA, CDR3 protein. A D gene is named only where the DNA matches it firmly. Size tells how often a clone was seen (once, few, many) or the class of an expanded clone, and some rows leave it out.

-	few	TRBJ2-2	TRBV5-1	TGCGCCAGCAGTCCTGATAGGGGCCAGCGGGAGCTGTTTTTT	CASSPDRGQRELFF
-	many	TRBJ2-1	TRBV12-3/TRBV12-4	TGTGCCACCTGTGGACCTCCAGATTACAATGAGCAGTTCTTC	CATCGPPDYNEQFF
TRBD1	many	TRBJ1-1	TRBV7-8	TGTGCCAGCAGCCCCGCGGACAGGAGAGAAGCTTTCTTT	CASSPADRREAFF
TRBD2	many	TRBJ2-5	TRBV27	TGTGCCAGCAGTCTTCGGACTAGCGGGAGGGGGGAGACCCAGTACTTC	CASSLRTSGRGETQYF
-	few	TRBJ1-1	TRBV10-1	TGCGCCAGCAGTGTGAAGGGTGGCACTGAAGCTTTCTTT	CASSVKGGTEAFF
-	many	TRBJ2-7	TRBV14	TGTGCCAGCAGTCCCGACCTTACCTCCTACGAGCAGTACTTC	CASSPDLTSYEQYF
TRBD1	many	TRBJ1-5	TRBV28	TGTGCCAGCAGTCGGGACAGCTCCCTGGTTCAGCCCCAGCATTTT	CASSRDSSLVQPQHF
TRBD2	many	TRBJ2-5	TRBV9	TGTGCCAGCAGCGAGGGACTAGGCCAAGAGACCCAGTACTTC	CASSEGLGQETQYF
-	medium-sized	TRBJ1-1	TRBV2	TGTGCCAGCCTACAGGGTCGCACTGAAGCTTTCTTT	CASLQGRTEAFF
TRBD1	many	TRBJ1-5	TRBV20-1	TGCAGTGCGAGCACTCAGGGGGGTTACGGCAATCAGCCCCAGCATTTT	CSASTQGGYGNQPQHF
-	many	TRBJ2-7	TRBV20-1	TGCAGTGCTAGAAATTTGGGGATCTACGAGCAGTACTTC	CSARNLGIYEQYF
TRBD1	many	TRBJ1-1	TRBV5-1	TGCGCCAGCAGCTCCAGGACAGGGAACACTGAAGCTTTCTTT	CASSSRTGNTEAFF
-	medium-sized	TRBJ2-2	TRBV29-1	TGCAGCGCACAGGGAACCTTAAACACCGGGGAGCTGTTTTTT	CSAQGTLNTGELFF
-	few	TRBJ2-5	TRBV27	TGTGCCAGCAGGAAAGGAGGGGTAGAGACCCAGTACTTC	CASRKGGVETQYF
-	many	TRBJ2-5	TRBV3-1	TGTGCCAGCAGCATCGAAGAGACCCAGTACTTC	CASSIEETQYF
-	many	TRBJ2-1	TRBV12-3/TRBV12-4	TGTGCCAGCAGTTTAACCCGGGGTGGAGGGAATGAGCAGTTCTTC	CASSLTRGGGNEQFF
-	many	TRBJ2-7	TRBV12-3/TRBV12-4	TGTGCCAGCAGTTTTGGGCAGGGCCTTCTCTACGAGCAGTACTTC	CASSFGQGLLYEQYF
-	many	TRBJ2-7	TRBV29-1	TGCAGCGCAGCCCATTCGGGCCAGCAGTACTTC	CSAAHSGQQYF
TRBD2	many	TRBJ2-7	TRBV5-4	TGTGCCAGCAGCCCGTCGGCGGGGGCCTACGAGCAGTACTTC	CASSPSAGAYEQYF
TRBD2	many	TRBJ2-1	TRBV7-2	TGTGCCAGCAGCTTAGTCTTAAGCCTAGCGGGAGGGTTGAATGAGCAGTTCTTC	CASSLVLSLAGGLNEQFF
TRBD1	many	TRBJ1-1	TRBV20-1	TGCAGTGCTAGAGTGCCAGCGGGGACAGGGGACACTGAAGCTTTCTTT	CSARVPAGTGDTEAFF
-	many	TRBJ2-2	TRBV7-7	TGTGCTATTTCTGGGCCAACGAACACCGGGGAGCTGTTTTTT	CAISGPTNTGELFF
-	many	TRBJ1-2	TRBV3-1	TGTGCCAGCAGCCAAGGACGAAGGGGGAATAATGGCTACACCTTC	CASSQGRRGNNGYTF
TRBD1	many	TRBJ1-5	TRBV2	TGTGCCAGCATAGGACAGGGGCCCCATCAGCCCCAGCATTTT	CASIGQGPHQPQHF
TRBD2	-	TRBJ2-1	TRBV12-3/TRBV12-4	TGTTTCAGCAGCCGAGCCAGCGGGAGCTCCTACAATGAGCAGTTCTTC	CFSSRASGSSYNEQFF
TRBD2	many	TRBJ2-1	TRBV28	TGTGCCAGCAGTTTCTTGGCGGGAGAGCCCAATGAGCAGTTCTTC	CASSFLAGEPNEQFF
TRBD2	many	TRBJ2-7	TRBV5-1	TGCGCCAGCAGCTTCTTAGCGGGAGGGACTCCCGAGCAGTACTTC	CASSFLAGGTPEQYF
TRBD1	many	TRBJ2-3	TRBV7-9	TGTGCCAGCAGCTACCCTACCGGGACAGGGGAGACAGATACGCAGTATTTT	CASSYPTGTGETDTQYF
-	many	TRBJ1-1	TRBV5-1	TGCGCCAGCAGTTTGGTCGGGCGCCCTGAAGCTTTCTTT	CASSLVGRPEAFF
-	many	TRBJ2-1	TRBV11-3	TGTGCCAGCATGGGTCCGTCGGGGGAGCAGTTCTTC	CASMGPSGEQFF
TRBD2	-	TRBJ2-5	TRBV20-1	TGCAGTGCTAGTCTAGCGGGAGGGCCTTTCCGAAGGGAGACCCAGTACTTC	CSASLAGGPFRRETQYF
-	many	TRBJ1-5	TRBV18	TGTGCCAGCTCCCGAGATGATAGTATCTACCAGCCCCAGCATTTT	CASSRDDSIYQPQHF
-	-	TRBJ1-4	TRBV12-3/TRBV12-4	TGTGCCAGCAGATTTGGAGGGGCAGGTGAAAAACTGTTTTTT	CASRFGGAGEKLFF
TRBD1	many	TRBJ2-5	TRBV2	TGTGCCAGCAGTTCAAGCTTGAAGACAGGGGGCCTAGAGACCCAGTACTTC	CASSSSLKTGGLETQYF
-	many	TRBJ2-5	TRBV3-1	TGTGCCAGCAGGGATGAAGCAGCGTCGGTACAAGAGACCCAGTACTTC	CASRDEAASVQETQYF
-	many	TRBJ2-1	TRBV12-3/TRBV12-4	TGTGCCAGCAGTTTTGGGGATGAGCAGTTCTTC	CASSFGDEQFF
-	many	TRBJ1-5	TRBV12-3/TRBV12-4	TGTGCCAGCAGTTTGGAGGGTCGACAACAGCCCCAGCATTTT	CASSLEGRQQPQHF
TRBD2	many	TRBJ2-3	TRBV7-2	TGTGCCAGCAGCCTTGGGACTAGCGGGGGATTCTTCCCAGATACGCAGTATTTT	CASSLGTSGGFFPDTQYF
-	many	TRBJ2-1	TRBV5-1	TGCGCCAGCAGCTTGACTCAGGCGGCCTACAATGAGCAGTTCTTC	CASSLTQAAYNEQFF
TRBD2	many	TRBJ2-7	TRBV20-1	TGCAGTGCGCCGGGGCTAGCGGGTTACTACGAGCAGTACTTC	CSAPGLAGYYEQYF
-	many	TRBJ2-3	TRBV20-1	TGCAGTGCTAGAGTAGTAGATACGCAGTATTTT	CSARVVDTQYF
-	many	TRBJ2-3	TRBV12-3/TRBV12-4	TGTGCCAGCAGCCTTAGCAGAACTAGCACAGATACGCAGTATTTT	CASSLSRTSTDTQYF
-	many	TRBJ2-1	TRBV5-1	TGCGCCAGCAGCTTGACGCGGGTAGGATACAATGAGCAGTTCTTC	CASSLTRVGYNEQFF
TRBD2	many	TRBJ2-5	TRBV5-1	TGCGCCACCAGAACGAGCGGGAGAAGCGTAGAGACCCAGTACTTC	CATRTSGRSVETQYF
-	many	TRBJ1-1	TRBV11-2	TGTGCCAGCAGCCGTAGGGTCAACACTGAAGCTTTCTTT	CASSRRVNTEAFF
-	many	TRBJ2-5	TRBV7-2	TGTGCCAGCAGCTCCGGGACATTCGGGGGGACCCAGTACTTC	CASSSGTFGGTQYF
-	many	TRBJ2-3	TRBV11-2	TGTGCCAGCAGCCCCAAAGGACACGGTAGCACAGATACGCAGTATTTT	CASSPKGHGSTDTQYF
-	many	TRBJ2-1	TRBV9	TGTGCCAGCAGCGTAGCTTGGGGTGAGCAGTTCTTC	CASSVAWGEQFF
-	many	TRBJ1-5	TRBV28	TGTGCCAGCGGGGGACAACTAAATCAGCCCCAGCATTTT	CASGGQLNQPQHF
TRBD1	many	TRBJ2-5	TRBV18	TGTGCCAGCTCACCACGGGACAGGGAAGAGACCCAGTACTTC	CASSPRDREETQYF
TRBD1	-	TRBJ1-2	TRBV5-1	TGCGCCAGCAGAATCGACAGGGAACCCCACTATGGCTACACCTTC	CASRIDREPHYGYTF
-	many	TRBJ2-1	TRBV2	TGTGCCAGCAAGACTACCCTTTACAATGAGCAGTTCTTC	CASKTTLYNEQFF
-	many	TRBJ2-1	TRBV5-1	TGCGCCAGCAGCTTAATTAGCTCCTACAATGAGCAGTTCTTC	CASSLISSYNEQFF
TRBD1	-	TRBJ1-1	TRBV5-4	TGTGCCATTGCCGACAGGGTGAACACTGAAGCTTTCTTT	CAIADRVNTEAFF
-	many	TRBJ2-5	TRBV20-1	TGCAGTGCCCAGCTAGGCAGGGGTGCGAGGGCCCAGTACTTC	CSAQLGRGARAQYF
TRBD1	many	TRBJ2-5	TRBV5-1	TGCGCCAGCAGCCAGGGATGGACAGGGAGCCAAGAGACCCAGTACTTC	CASSQGWTGSQETQYF
-	-	TRBJ2-1	TRBV30	TGTGCCTGGAGTGTACGTGGGCTAGAGGGAGGCAATGAGCAGTTCTTC	CAWSVRGLEGGNEQFF
-	many	TRBJ2-1	TRBV27	TGTGCCAGTAGAGGTGGCGCTAGCTACAATGAGCAGTTCTTC	CASRGGASYNEQFF
-	many	TRBJ1-5	TRBV20-1	TGCAGTGCTAGAGTGAGGGACTGGAATCAGCCCCAGCATTTT	CSARVRDWNQPQHF
TRBD1	many	TRBJ1-1	TRBV5-1	TGCGCCAGCAGCTTGGGGGACAGGAGGGGCACTGAAGCTTTCTTT	CASSLGDRRGTEAFF